This is a list of T cell receptor beta chains from one sample in a study of blood T cell repertoires in COVID-19. Assay used: immunoSEQ multiplex PCR; TCRdb lists only in-frame clones, some missing. The repertoire holds 100,000 or so clones, with around four fifths as singletons. Sequenced material: peripheral blood. The receptors derive from a woman aged 70 to 79 with active or convalescent COVID-19. Each CDR3 is given with its conserved first and last residue. Fields, in order: D gene, V gene, J gene, clone size, CDR3 protein, CDR3 DNA. D genes are given only for firm matches. Only some rows state a clone size, as once, few, many or a class for expanded clones.

NA	TRBV6-1	TRBJ1-5	many	CASSEEVSGNQPQHF	TGTGCCAGCAGTGAAGAGGTGTCGGGAAATCAGCCCCAGCATTTT
NA	TRBV6-2/TRBV6-3	TRBJ1-2	NA	CASSYSGSRERAGGYTF	TGTGCCAGCAGTTACTCGGGGTCCCGGGAAAGGGCTGGAGGCTACACCTTC
NA	TRBV7-2	TRBJ2-7	NA	CASSSLGQAPYEQYF	TGTGCCAGCAGCTCACTAGGGCAGGCACCCTACGAGCAGTACTTC
TRBD1	TRBV6-6	TRBJ1-1	NA	CASSITRTGATEAFF	TGTGCCAGCAGCATTACAAGGACAGGGGCCACTGAAGCTTTCTTT
NA	TRBV4-1	TRBJ2-4	NA	CASSEEGRGWAAKNIQYF	TGCGCCAGCAGCGAAGAAGGTAGAGGGTGGGCAGCCAAAAACATTCAGTACTTC
TRBD1	TRBV7-2	TRBJ2-3	once	CASSFDRGEEYF	TGTGCCAGCAGCTTTGACAGGGGTGAAGAGTATTTT
NA	TRBV5-4	TRBJ1-3	once	CASSFGSSGNTIYF	TGTGCCAGCAGCTTCGGTAGCTCTGGAAACACCATATATTTT
NA	TRBV10-2	TRBJ2-4	NA	CASTDTGDIQYF	TGCGCCAGCACTGACACTGGAGACATTCAGTACTTC
NA	TRBV4-1	TRBJ1-4	NA	CASTPWGEEEKLFF	TGCGCCAGCACCCCATGGGGGGAGGAGGAAAAACTGTTTTTT
NA	TRBV19	TRBJ1-2	NA	CASSTTGTNYGYTF	TGTGCCAGTAGTACAACAGGGACCAACTATGGCTACACCTTC
NA	TRBV7-9	TRBJ2-1	NA	CASSLLVGLLEQFF	TGTGCCAGCAGCTTATTGGTGGGCCTACTTGAGCAGTTCTTC
TRBD1	TRBV14	TRBJ1-2	few	CASSQESGDSSYGYTF	TGTGCCAGCAGCCAAGAGTCCGGGGACAGCTCCTATGGCTACACCTTC
NA	TRBV20-1	TRBJ2-3	NA	CSASGQGYTDTQYF	TGCAGTGCTAGTGGGCAGGGTTACACAGATACGCAGTATTTT
NA	TRBV19	TRBJ1-2	NA	CASREGPGYGYTF	TGTGCCAGCCGGGAGGGTCCGGGCTATGGCTACACCTTC
TRBD1	TRBV7-9	TRBJ2-7	NA	CASSSRTGHEQYF	TGTGCCAGCAGTTCAAGGACAGGGCACGAGCAGTACTTC
NA	TRBV12-3/TRBV12-4	TRBJ1-2	NA	CASTLPGKYGYTF	TGTGCCAGCACCCTTCCAGGGAAATATGGCTACACCTTC
TRBD1	TRBV6-6	TRBJ1-1	NA	CASKAGTGAMNTEAFF	TGTGCCAGCAAAGCGGGGACAGGGGCAATGAACACTGAAGCTTTCTTT
TRBD2	TRBV7-2	TRBJ2-1	NA	CASSLLAGGTYNEQFF	TGTGCCAGCAGCTTGCTAGCGGGGGGTACCTACAATGAGCAGTTCTTC
NA	TRBV11-3	TRBJ2-1	once	CASSLVTDNEQFF	TGTGCCAGCAGCTTAGTGACAGACAATGAGCAGTTCTTC
TRBD1	TRBV24-1	TRBJ2-7	NA	CATSDPDRVYEQYF	TGTGCCACCAGTGACCCGGACAGGGTCTACGAGCAGTACTTC
NA	TRBV5-6	TRBJ1-2	NA	CASSLAGAGPYGYTF	TGTGCCAGCAGCTTGGCCGGTGCAGGGCCCTATGGCTACACCTTC
NA	TRBV5-1	TRBJ1-2	NA	CASSLQDLGYTF	TGCGCCAGCAGCTTGCAGGATCTTGGCTACACCTTC
NA	TRBV7-9	TRBJ2-7	NA	CASSLARAGGSDEQYF	TGTGCCAGCAGCTTAGCGAGGGCAGGGGGGAGCGACGAGCAGTACTTC
NA	TRBV11-3	TRBJ1-1	few	CASSSGVNTEAFF	TGTGCCAGCAGCTCAGGGGTGAACACTGAAGCTTTCTTT
NA	TRBV6-1	TRBJ1-1	NA	CASSEAQGRGGSEAFF	TGTGCCAGCAGTGAAGCGCAAGGCAGGGGTGGATCTGAAGCTTTCTTT
NA	TRBV5-5	TRBJ2-5	NA	CASSVQTNQETQYF	TGTGCCAGCAGCGTACAGACAAACCAAGAGACCCAGTACTTC
NA	TRBV7-9	TRBJ1-1	NA	CASSLGAMNTEAFF	TGTGCCAGCAGCTTAGGGGCCATGAACACTGAAGCTTTCTTT
NA	TRBV4-1	TRBJ2-3	NA	CASRDQGRTDTQYF	TGCGCCAGCAGAGACCAGGGAAGGACAGATACGCAGTATTTT
TRBD1	TRBV5-6	TRBJ1-6	NA	CASSYGTGGLNSPLHF	TGTGCCAGCAGCTACGGGACAGGGGGGTTAAATTCACCCCTCCACTTT
NA	TRBV15	TRBJ2-5	NA	CATSRVRVETQYF	TGTGCCACCAGCAGAGTCAGGGTGGAGACCCAGTACTTC
TRBD1	TRBV10-3	TRBJ1-4	few	CAIGQGSEEKLFF	TGTGCCATCGGACAGGGGTCTGAGGAAAAACTGTTTTTT
TRBD1	TRBV6-4	TRBJ2-7	NA	CASRETGDSYEQYF	TGTGCCAGCAGGGAGACAGGGGACTCCTACGAGCAGTACTTC